A single sample is the source of the 19 T cell receptor beta chains below, sequenced in a study of blood T cell repertoires in COVID-19. Clones were sequenced by immunoSEQ multiplex PCR, and TCRdb holds only the in-frame ones, with some missing. Of approximately 130,000 clones in the sample, about four fifths were seen once. Input material: peripheral blood. Receptors originate from a man of 80 years or more with acute or convalescent COVID-19.

The chain is built from TRBV24-1 and TRBJ2-3; no reliable D call. Deletions cut 5 bases from V and 4 bases from J, with 12 bases between. This CDR3 region has 14 residues. Germline V gene data show CDR1 as KGHDR and CDR2 as SFDVKD. The DNA of the CDR3 is TGTGCCACCAGTGGGTGGCAGAAACCAGATACGCAGTATTTT. It is translated as CATSGWQKPDTQYF.

This sequence joins TRBV7-3 and TRBJ1-2; D ambiguous. Trimming removed 0 bases at V and 4 bases at J, with 6 bases between. The CDR3 consists of 13 residues. CDR1 and CDR2 (germline): SGHTA, FQGTGA. Here the CDR3 reads CASSLTRGYGYTF. CDR3 nucleotide sequence: TGTGCCAGCAGCTTAACCAGAGGCTATGGCTACACCTTC.

V gene TRBV2 combines with J gene TRBJ1-6; no definite D call. CDR3 length: 14 residues. Trimming took 11 bases from V and 5 from J, leaving 16 bases between them. Germline CDR1 reads SNHLY; CDR2 reads FYNNEI. CDR3 protein: CAQQGGVDNSPLHF. The CDR3 DNA reads as TGTGCCCAGCAAGGCGGGGTAGATAATTCACCCCTCCACTTT.

The chain has TRBV27 and TRBJ1-2; 7 nucleotides line up with TRBD1. After removal of 5 bases from V and 2 bases from J, the junction contained 5 bases not matched to a gene. CDR1 and CDR2 from the germline V gene are MNHEY and SMNVEV (reference sequence). This CDR3 spans 14 amino acids. Written as DNA, the CDR3 is TGTGCCAGCAGTCAAAAGACAGGGAACTATGGCTACACCTTC. Protein sequence: CASSQKTGNYGYTF.

The chain recombines TRBV5-1 with TRBJ1-1; D unclear. The ends were cut back, 0 bases at V and 2 bases at J, with 14 bases in the middle. This CDR3 is 16 amino acids long. In germline, CDR1 is SGHRS, CDR2 YFSETQ. The DNA for the CDR3 is TGCGCCAGCAGCTTGGAAGGTCCAGGAAGTAACACTGAAGCTTTCTTT. Its translation is CASSLEGPGSNTEAFF.

The chain employs TRBV4-1 and TRBJ1-4; unclear D gene. The CDR3 loop spans 13 amino acids. With 4 bases removed from V and 3 bases from J, the gap between germline ends came to 6 bases. The V gene's germline CDR1 is MGHRA and CDR2 YSYEKL. In DNA, the CDR3 is TGCGCCAGCAGCCGGCTGGCTAATGAAAAACTGTTTTTT. This codes for CASSRLANEKLFF.

The gene calls are TRBV5-1 and TRBJ2-3, with TRBD1 identical over 9 bases. This CDR3 spans 15 amino acids. The V gene's germline CDR1 is SGHRS and CDR2 YFSETQ. Germline trimming cut 0 bases from V and 4 bases from J; bases unmatched to any gene: 3. The CDR3 sequence: CASSLDGTGPDTQYF. The CDR3 DNA reads TGCGCCAGCAGCTTGGACGGGACAGGGCCAGATACGCAGTATTTT.

This clone has a handful of counts. The chain combines TRBV12-3 or TRBV12-4 with TRBJ2-7; D possibly corresponds to TRBD2 (6 bases). V lost 2 bases, J lost 4 bases, and 9 bases lay in between. The CDR3 covers 13 residues. Here the CDR3 DNA reads TGTGCCAGCAGTTTAACTAGCCGGTACGAGCAGTACTTC. This encodes CASSLTSRYEQYF.

This clone was picked up many times. This chain links TRBV5-6 with TRBJ1-6; D ambiguous. The CDR3 sequence is 16 residues long. Germline CDR1 reads SGHDT; CDR2 reads YYEEEE. V dropped 4 bases and J dropped 7 bases, with 18 bases sitting between them. The CDR3 protein is CASSPPGGNLNSPLHF. In nucleotides, the CDR3 is TGTGCCAGCAGCCCACCGGGTGGTAATCTCAATTCACCCCTCCACTTT.

This sequence joins TRBV6-2 or TRBV6-3 and TRBJ2-1; 9 bases match TRBD2. CDR3 length: 15 amino acids. In germline, CDR1 is MNHEY, CDR2 SVGEGT. V shed 6 bases and J 6 bases; nucleotides not matched to a gene: 9. The CDR3 DNA follows: TGTGCCAGCAGCTTAAGGCGGGGGGGCCCCAATGAGCAGTTCTTC. Its protein is CASSLRRGGPNEQFF.

J is TRBJ1-5 and V is TRBV6-5, with a tentative D call TRBD1 (5 bases). V was cut by 0 bases and J by 4 bases, with 10 bases left in between. There are 15 residues in the CDR3. CDR1 and CDR2 from the germline V gene are MNHEY and SVGAGI. DNA of the CDR3: TGTGCCAGCAGTTACTCAGTGGGGGGGAATCAGCCCCAGCATTTT. It codes for CASSYSVGGNQPQHF.

The rearrangement uses TRBV6-5 and TRBJ2-7, with 8 bases identical to TRBD2. V was clipped by 2 bases and J by 2 bases; unmatched bases: 5. CDR1 is MNHEY, CDR2 SVGAGI, per germline. The CDR3 length is 15 residues. The CDR3 loop is CASSYGGGIPYEQYF. In nucleotides, the CDR3 is TGTGCCAGCAGTTACGGCGGGGGGATACCCTACGAGCAGTACTTC.

The V and J genes are TRBV6-5 and TRBJ1-2; D is unclear. V was clipped by 6 bases and J by 4 bases, with 12 bases between them. Germline CDR1 and CDR2: MNHEY and SVGAGI. The length of the CDR3 is 13 residues. CDR3: CASRVVGSYGYTF. CDR3 sequence (DNA): TGTGCCAGCAGGGTGGTGGGGAGCTATGGCTACACCTTC.

This clone has only one observation. V and J are TRBV18 and TRBJ2-1; 9 nucleotides agree with TRBD1. The V and J ends lost 5 bases and 6 bases, in that order; junction bases with no gene match: 2. Germline CDR1 KGHSH, CDR2 LQKENI. The CDR3 is 13 amino acids. The CDR3 nucleotides are TGTGCCAGCTCAAAGGACAGGGGCAATGAGCAGTTCTTC. Protein product: CASSKDRGNEQFF.

This rearrangement joins TRBV5-1 to TRBJ2-7; D may be TRBD1 (5 bases). This CDR3 is built from 13 residues. Germline CDR1 and CDR2: SGHRS and YFSETQ. V was trimmed by 1 base and J by 2 bases, leaving 7 bases between them. CDR3 loop: CASSLRGAYEQYF. The DNA for the CDR3 is TGCGCCAGCAGCTTGAGGGGCGCCTACGAGCAGTACTTC.

This clone appeared once. This chain links TRBV5-1 with TRBJ2-6; D gene unclear. This CDR3 has 17 residues. V was clipped by 6 bases and J by 0 bases, with 16 bases between them. Per germline, CDR1 SGHRS and CDR2 YFSETQ. The CDR3: CASTGGGKSSGANVLTF. The CDR3 coding sequence is TGCGCCAGCACGGGTGGCGGCAAGAGCTCTGGGGCCAACGTCCTGACTTTC.

The chain is built from TRBV24-1 and TRBJ2-3, with D possibly TRBD1 on 6 matching bases. Germline V gene sequence: CDR1 KGHDR, CDR2 SFDVKD. This CDR3 region has 14 residues. The V gene lost 3 bases and the J gene lost 5 bases, with 11 bases spanning the gap. The CDR3 DNA is TGTGCCACCAGTGATAACGACAGGTTAGATACGCAGTATTTT. This gives the protein CATSDNDRLDTQYF.

This sequence joins TRBV7-9 and TRBJ1-2, with 9 bases that match TRBD1. The CDR3 sequence is 14 residues long. With 5 bases clipped from V and 6 bases from J, the junction kept 7 bases outside the gene matches. Germline V lookup: CDR1 SEHNR, CDR2 FQNEAQ (reference sequence). The CDR3 region has the DNA TGTGCCAGCAGCCGGGGGACAGGGAAAGATGGCTACACCTTC. Translated, it gives CASSRGTGKDGYTF.

V usage is TRBV7-9 and J usage is TRBJ2-2; tentative D call: TRBD2 (6 bases). V lost 7 bases and J 4 bases, leaving 16 bases between the germline ends. This CDR3 contains 15 residues. Germline values: CDR1 SEHNR, CDR2 FQNEAQ (reference sequence). In DNA, the CDR3 is TGTGCCAGCACCCTGACTAGTTCGGGCACCGGGGAGCTGTTTTTT. Its protein product is CASTLTSSGTGELFF.